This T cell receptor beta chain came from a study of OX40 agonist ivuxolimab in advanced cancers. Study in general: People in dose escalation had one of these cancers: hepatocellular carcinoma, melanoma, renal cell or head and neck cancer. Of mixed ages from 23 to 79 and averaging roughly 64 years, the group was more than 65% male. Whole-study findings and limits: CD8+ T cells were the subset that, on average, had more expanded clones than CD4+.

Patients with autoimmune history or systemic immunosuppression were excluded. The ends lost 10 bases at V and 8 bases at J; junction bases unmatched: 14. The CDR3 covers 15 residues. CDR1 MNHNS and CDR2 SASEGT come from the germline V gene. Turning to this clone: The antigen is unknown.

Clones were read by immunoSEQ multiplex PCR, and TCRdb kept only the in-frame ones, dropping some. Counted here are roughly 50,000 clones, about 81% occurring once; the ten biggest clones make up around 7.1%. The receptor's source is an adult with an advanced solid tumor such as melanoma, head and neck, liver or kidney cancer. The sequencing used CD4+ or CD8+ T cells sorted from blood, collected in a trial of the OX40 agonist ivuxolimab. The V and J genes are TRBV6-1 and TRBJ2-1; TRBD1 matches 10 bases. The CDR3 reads CATRDRGQRGDEQFF. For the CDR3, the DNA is TGTGCCACCCGGGACAGGGGACAACGGGGCGATGAGCAGTTCTTC.